This TCR beta chain was documented in a study of blood T cell repertoires in COVID-19. Across the study: PBMCs, B-cell-depleted T cells, or T cells were the source of the cDNA or gDNA that made up the material.

This clone came up once. Germline V gives CDR1 MRHNA, CDR2 SNTAGT. V was cut by 0 bases and J by 1 base, with 24 bases left in between. The CDR3 runs to 20 residues. As processed by the authors: Researchers report that nucleated cell counts were estimated from reference gene primer amplification. TCRdb's copy holds only in-frame clones and misses some; the assay was immunoSEQ multiplex PCR. V and J calls and clone size are given by that table; D and trimming were obtained from the DNA. Here the sample spans about 160,000 clones, 70% to 90% being singletons. This clonotype originated in a woman in her forties or fifties who had recovered from COVID-19. The sample was PBMCs or T cells enriched from blood (not recorded which). The gene calls are TRBV6-4 and TRBJ1-2, with D possibly TRBD1 on 6 matching bases. CDR3 nucleotides: TGTGCCAGCAGTGACTCGCAAGAAGGACAGCCGATCGACTTTAACTATGGCTACACCTTC. It specifies CASSDSQEGQPIDFNYGYTF.